The T cell receptor beta chain under discussion was sequenced for a study of cytomegalovirus exposure and HLA in healthy donors. Study-level background: Most donors, roughly 84% of a few hundred genotyped, fell in the Caucasian-associated ancestry cluster.

As for this clone: The antigen is undetermined.

Both 60 Vbeta primers and 13 Jbeta primers went into the PCR. Source study methods: Later analysis identified some 88 million unique TCR beta chains, about 10 million shared. This table comes from immunoSEQ multiplex PCR, and its TCRdb copy is limited to in-frame clones, with some not included. V and J calls and clone size follow that table, whereas D and trimming were derived from the DNA. There are under 150,000 clones in the sample; 65% to 80% occur only once, and roughly 1.2% lies in the top ten. Study-wide findings and caveats: Researchers reported in a later analysis that common viral pathogens appeared linked to several top clusters.

Specimen: PBMCs. The receptor was isolated from a male donor in good health and CMV-seropositive.

The CDR3 loop reads CASSSGDSGNTIYF. The DNA for the CDR3 is TGTGCCAGCAGTTCAGGGGACTCTGGAAACACCATATATTTT. The gene calls are TRBV9 and TRBJ1-3; weak D call: TRBD1 (6 bases). Deletions cut 5 bases from V and 0 bases from J, with 9 bases between. This CDR3 region has 14 residues. Germline V gene lookup returns CDR1 SGDLS and CDR2 YYNGEE. Full variable domain (remainder filled in from reference TRBV9 and TRBJ1-3): DSGVTQTPKHLITATGQRVTLRCSPRSGDLSVYWYQQSLDQGLQFLIQYYNGEERAKGNILERFSAQQFPDLHSELNLSSLELGDSALYFCASSSGDSGNTIYFGEGSWLTVV.